These T cell receptor beta chains were read from a single sample in a study of T cells in localized non-small cell lung cancer. Profiled with immunoSEQ multiplex PCR; TCRdb holds only in-frame clones, not every one. The table lists 50,000 to 55,000 clones, more than 85% of them singletons, with less than 20% in the top ten. This sample comprised PBMCs, obtained before any cancer treatment. Source of these receptors: a female donor with stage II lung adenocarcinoma. Both conserved end residues are trimmed from each CDR3.

v_call | cdr3_aa
TRBV7-9 | ASSSGDMDTEAF
TRBV5-5 | ASSLGRAVIYGYT
TRBV10-3 | AISVGGYEQY
TRBV7-2 | ASSLSHSPLH
TRBV19 | ASSIDSDRMGYYEQY
TRBV9 | ASSVRADGYT
TRBV27 | ASSFGATYEQY
TRBV5-1 | ASSLAGQGGSPLH
TRBV5-1 | ASSLDSDRGKAF
TRBV19 | ASSPTGKQPQH
TRBV6-5 | ASRPGASYEQY
TRBV11-2 | ASSLDGSGYNEQF
TRBV19 | ASSPAAAGIYGYT
TRBV6-5 | ASSYLPAQETQY
TRBV14 | ASSQTTGTGLYEQY
TRBV6-1 | ASILRGAWTEAF
TRBV6-5 | ASSSQGSVYNEQF
TRBV4-1 | ASSYRLANEKLF
TRBV27 | ASSLYSGGAAEAF
TRBV6-1 | ASSGASWNSNQPQH
TRBV5-1 | ASSPASRNTEAF
TRBV5-4 | ASSLRGFNEQF
TRBV19 | ASIQSRGSRNTEAF
TRBV10-3 | AISVEVYGYT
TRBV5-1 | ASSLVGGGALSYEQY
TRBV30 | AWSVGPPGAEAF
TRBV18 | ASSPPSGTVNTEAF
TRBV6-6 | ASSYSEQYEQY
TRBV6-5 | ASSSREGVQPQH
TRBV5-1 | ASSLVGNSGNTIY
TRBV6-5 | ASSYDRITGYT
TRBV6-1 | ASSGGRTAKNTEAF
TRBV27 | ASSFARATEAF
TRBV10-3 | AISEPHGRGYGFSYNSPLH
TRBV6-1 | ASSEIPGTGGIGNQPQH
TRBV19 | ASSVLPGLTSSGYT
TRBV5-6 | ASSRTERNSPLH
TRBV25-1 | ASSGQRNTEAF
TRBV5-1 | ASSPGVSSTDTQY